The source of this T cell receptor (beta chain) is a study of CD8+ T cells in alopecia areata. The study, taken as a whole, reports: Among patients, TCR sharing was less clear than in mice, a difference possibly due in part to HLA diversity in the patient population.

As to treatment: oral pan-JAK inhibitor, 5-10 mg twice daily. Concerning this clone itself: Its target is not known.

The V gene's germline CDR1 is SGDLS and CDR2 YYNGEE. The CDR3 is made up of 13 amino acids. Deletions cut 1 base from V and 6 bases from J, with 10 bases between. It was cDNA, reverse transcribed from extracted RNA, that served as the sequencing template. Only in-frame clones appear in the TCRdb table, and some are missing; sequencing was by immunoSEQ multiplex PCR. The sample includes around 190,000 clones, 60% of them seen just once. The receptor was derived from a human donor with alopecia areata. The sample here was CD4+ T cells sorted from blood, taken at week 24, from a patient treated with tofacitinib. The chain combines TRBV9 with TRBJ1-1, with no clear D. CDR3 loop: CASSVTPGSEAFF. In nucleotides, the CDR3 is TGTGCCAGCAGCGTAACTCCGGGGTCTGAAGCTTTCTTT.